This TCR beta chain came from a study of blood T cell repertoires in COVID-19. Study information: Sample material is recorded as cDNA or gDNA derived from T cells, B-cell-depleted T cells, or PBMCs.

J was trimmed by 7 bases and V by 2 bases; bases with no gene match: 8. This CDR3 region has 15 residues. CDR1 LGHDT and CDR2 YNNKEL come from the germline V gene (reference sequence). Measured with immunoSEQ multiplex PCR; TCRdb has only the in-frame clones, and not every one. The sample has about 200,000 clones, 86% seen once. The sequence came from a woman aged 65 to 85 with acute or convalescent COVID-19. The chain joins TRBV3-1 (or the pseudogene TRBV3-2) to TRBJ2-7; 10 bases line up with TRBD2. Sequences were obtained from peripheral blood. The CDR3 DNA sequence: TGTGCCAGCAGCCAACGAACTAGCGGGGTTAAAGAGCAGTACTTC. It encodes CASSQRTSGVKEQYF.